Below are 30 T cell receptor beta chains sequenced from a single sample in a study of cytomegalovirus exposure and HLA in healthy donors. The PCR contained 60 Vbeta and 13 Jbeta primers. Sequenced by immunoSEQ multiplex PCR; TCRdb stores in-frame clones only, minus some. The sample lists about 130,000 clones, around 70% occurring once. The specimen sequenced was PBMCs. These receptor sequences come from a woman aged 55-70 years in good health and CMV-seropositive.

The chain employs TRBV19 and TRBJ2-7, with a possible D match to TRBD2 (5 bases). This CDR3 spans 12 amino acids. Germline CDR1 and CDR2: LNHDA and SQIVND (reference sequence). V was clipped by 3 bases and J by 3 bases, with 6 bases between them. The CDR3 DNA follows: TGTGCCAGTAGTATCCGGGGCTACGAGCAGTACTTC. Its translation: CASSIRGYEQYF.

This clone was counted between two and nine times. The V and J genes are TRBV2 and TRBJ1-2; no reliable D call. There are 13 residues in the CDR3. V was pared by 8 bases and J by 2 bases, with 12 bases between. CDR1 is SNHLY and CDR2 is FYNNEI in the germline V gene. CDR3 sequence reads: CASAAGLNYGYTF. CDR3 in DNA: TGTGCCAGCGCGGCGGGTCTGAACTATGGCTACACCTTC.

V and J are TRBV13 and TRBJ2-7, with 8 bases lining up with TRBD1. J was trimmed by 3 bases and V by 5 bases; bases with no gene match: 6. Germline V gene data show CDR1 as PRHDT and CDR2 as FYEKMQ (reference sequence). This CDR3 region has 14 residues. In nucleotides, the CDR3 is TGTGCCAGCAGCGCAGACAGGGGCGACTACGAGCAGTACTTC. It yields the protein CASSADRGDYEQYF.

The J gene is TRBJ2-7, the V gene TRBV27; possibly TRBD1 for D (5 bases). Germline V gives CDR1 MNHEY, CDR2 SMNVEV (reference sequence). V lost 3 bases to trimming and J lost 2 bases, with 11 bases between them. CDR3 length equals 14 residues. CDR3 coding DNA: TGTGCCAGCAGTTTTCGACAGACCCCCTACGAGCAGTACTTC. Translated, it gives CASSFRQTPYEQYF.

The rearrangement uses TRBV7-3 and TRBJ1-6, with TRBD1 as a possible D gene (5 bases). V lost 5 bases to trimming and J lost 8 bases, with 13 bases between them. CDR1 is SGHTA, CDR2 FQGTGA, per germline. The CDR3 totals 14 residues. CDR3 nucleotides: TGTGCCAGCAGCCCCCGTGGGGCAGATTCACCCCTCCACTTT. Encoded protein: CASSPRGADSPLHF.

This rearrangement joins TRBV6-1 to TRBJ2-1; D unclear. Germline V gene sequence: CDR1 MNHNS, CDR2 SASEGT. This CDR3 contains 14 residues. V lost 7 bases to trimming and J lost 0 bases, with 10 bases between them. In DNA, the CDR3 is TGTGCCAGCACCCTTGGCAGCTCCTACAATGAGCAGTTCTTC. This sequence encodes CASTLGSSYNEQFF.

The CDR3 nucleotides read TGCAGCGCCCGGACTAACTCCTACAATGAGCAGTTCTTC. This encodes CSARTNSYNEQFF. The chain employs TRBV29-1 and TRBJ2-1; tentatively, D is TRBD2 (6 bases). Per germline, CDR1 SQVTM and CDR2 ANQGSEA. The V end was cut by 7 bases, the J end by 0 bases, with 10 bases between. The CDR3 totals 13 residues.

This clone was counted only a few times. The rearrangement uses TRBV7-9 and TRBJ1-5; D call uncertain. CDR3 length equals 18 residues. V gave up 1 base and J gave up 2 bases, with 18 bases separating them. The germline V gene encodes CDR1 SEHNR and CDR2 FQNEAQ (reference sequence). The CDR3 sequence: CASSLVTEVAGGNQPQHF. CDR3 bases: TGTGCCAGCAGCTTAGTTACAGAGGTAGCGGGTGGCAATCAGCCCCAGCATTTT.

This chain uses TRBV5-4 with TRBJ1-2, with 7 bases fitting TRBD1. The CDR3 is 15 amino acids. Trimming at V came to 0 bases and at J to 0 bases, leaving 2 bases not matched to a gene. From germline, CDR1 is SGHNT and CDR2 YYREEE (reference sequence). The CDR3 spells CASSLDGTANYGYTF. The CDR3 nucleotides are TGTGCCAGCAGCTTGGATGGGACAGCTAACTATGGCTACACCTTC.

This clone was observed once. The J gene is TRBJ2-5, the V gene TRBV7-5; TRBD1, the table's D call, was not compared with the DNA. TRBV7-5 is reported as a pseudogene. This CDR3 is 14 amino acids long. Here the CDR3 DNA reads TGTGCCAGAAGCTTAGCCGACAGGGGTGGGGAGCAGTACTTC. Translated: CARSLADRGGEQYF.

This clone was found once. The germline gene is not matched at one end of the junction; a read error may be the cause. The same CDR3 also results from other DNA sequences found in this sample. The CDR3 DNA reads as TGTGCCAGTAGTGACCGGGACAGGGGTGCCTGGGTCTATGGCTACACCTTC. This sequence encodes CASSDRDRGAWVYGYTF. This chain joins TRBV25-1 and TRBJ1-2, with 10 nucleotides matching TRBD1. CDR1 and CDR2 from the germline V gene are MGHDK and SYGVNS. The CDR3 is made up of 17 amino acids.

This chain links TRBV7-9 with TRBJ1-5; D possibly corresponds to TRBD1 (5 bases). Germline V lookup: CDR1 SEHNR, CDR2 FQNEAQ (reference sequence). V was cut by 1 base and J by 11 bases, with 18 bases left in between. The CDR3 is 15 amino acids. Here the CDR3 DNA reads TGTGCCAGCAGCTTAGGCTTGGAACCACTACAGGCCCAGCATTTT. This sequence encodes CASSLGLEPLQAQHF.

The V call is TRBV7-3, the J call TRBJ1-5; D is ambiguous. The CDR3 runs 13 residues. Trimming shortened V by 5 bases and J by 4 bases, and 9 bases separated the two germline ends. Germline V gene sequence: CDR1 SGHTA, CDR2 FQGTGA. CDR3 region: CASSLGPNQPQHF. The CDR3 DNA is TGTGCCAGCAGCCTGGGCCCTAATCAGCCCCAGCATTTT.

This clone was seen a few times. CDR3 sequence reads: CASSETERGQETQYF. The CDR3, as DNA: TGTGCCAGCAGTGAGACAGAGCGGGGGCAAGAGACCCAGTACTTC. The rearrangement uses TRBV25-1 and TRBJ2-5; 8 bases are a match to TRBD2. Per germline, CDR1 MGHDK and CDR2 SYGVNS. The V gene end was trimmed by 3 bases and the J gene end by 2 bases; junction bases not matched to a gene: 5. This CDR3 contains 15 residues.

This clone was detected only once. Other DNA sequences in this sample translate to the same CDR3. The J gene is TRBJ2-1, the V gene TRBV27, with 7 bases aligning to TRBD1. This CDR3 comprises 15 residues. The germline CDR1 and CDR2 sequences are MNHEY and SMNVEV (reference sequence). J gave up 3 bases and V 3 bases, and 5 bases lay outside the gene matches. The CDR3: CASSLGQGVYNEQFF. The CDR3 bases are TGTGCCAGCAGTTTGGGTCAGGGGGTCTACAATGAGCAGTTCTTC.

The rearrangement links TRBV7-9 to TRBJ1-2, with D perhaps TRBD1 (6 bases). Germline V gene lookup returns CDR1 SEHNR and CDR2 FQNEAQ (reference sequence). Trimming removed 1 base at V and 4 bases at J, with 13 bases between. The length of the CDR3 is 15 residues. The CDR3 nucleotides are TGTGCCAGCAGCTTAGTGGCAGGGGCCGGCTATGGCTACACCTTC. This codes for CASSLVAGAGYGYTF.

This chain connects TRBV5-4 to TRBJ2-1; possible D gene TRBD2, 6 bases. The germline V gene encodes CDR1 SGHNT and CDR2 YYREEE (reference sequence). The CDR3 sequence is 16 residues long. V shed 0 bases and J shed 0 bases, with 10 bases lying between them. The CDR3 DNA sequence: TGTGCCAGCAGCTTGGCAGGGACTCCCTCCTACAATGAGCAGTTCTTC. Protein: CASSLAGTPSYNEQFF.

The chain uses TRBV29-1 and TRBJ2-7; D gene uncertain. V lost 4 bases, J lost 2 bases, and 12 bases lay in between. Germline-derived CDR1 and CDR2 are SQVTM and ANQGSEA. This CDR3 comprises 13 residues. The CDR3 is CSVVQTTTYEQYF. DNA of the CDR3: TGCAGCGTTGTACAGACAACAACCTACGAGCAGTACTTC.

In its sample, this clone was seen once. The CDR3 does not close with the conserved phenylalanine or tryptophan, likely indicating a read error. This chain joins TRBV5-8 and TRBJ1-6; D remains unclear. Germline CDR1 is SGHTS and CDR2 is YDEGEE. The CDR3 is 15 residues long. V was trimmed by 4 bases and J by 9 bases, leaving 17 bases between them. Here the CDR3 DNA reads TGTGCCAGCAGCCATCGCCGTACCGGTGGTTCACCCCTCCACTGT. Its translation is CASSHRRTGGSPLHC.

The chain has TRBV2 and TRBJ1-1; possible D gene TRBD1, 5 bases. Between the trimmed V and J ends, which lost 11 bases and 5 bases, there was a span of 21 bases. The CDR3 extends over 14 amino acids. From germline, CDR1 is SNHLY and CDR2 FYNNEI. The CDR3 loop reads CASRGGPKGTEAFF. DNA of the CDR3: TGTGCCTCTCGGGGAGGCCCTAAGGGGACTGAAGCTTTCTTT.

The chain recombines TRBV19 with TRBJ2-2, with 9 bases that match TRBD2. V dropped 6 bases and J dropped 4; count of bases not matched to a gene: 6. The CDR3 has 15 amino acids. The germline V gene has CDR1 LNHDA and CDR2 SQIVND (reference sequence). For the CDR3, the DNA is TGTGCCAGTAGCGTAGCGGGGGTGAGCACCGGGGAGCTGTTTTTT. It codes for CASSVAGVSTGELFF.

The chain couples TRBV9 to TRBJ1-2; 8 nucleotides agree with TRBD1. The CDR3 runs 16 residues. The junction had 8 bases not matched to a gene; V was cut back by 1 base and J by 3 bases. The germline gives CDR1 SGDLS, CDR2 YYNGEE. CDR3 sequence: CASSVMSGGADYGYTF. CDR3 sequence (DNA): TGTGCCAGCAGCGTAATGTCAGGGGGCGCAGACTATGGCTACACCTTC.

In this sample, this clone turned up a few times. The V call is TRBV27, the J call TRBJ2-3, with D perhaps matching TRBD2 (5 bases). V lost 2 bases and J lost 0, with 9 bases in between. From germline, CDR1 is MNHEY and CDR2 SMNVEV (reference sequence). The CDR3 runs 15 residues. As DNA, the CDR3 is TGTGCCAGCAGTTTAGCAGCGGTTAGCACAGATACGCAGTATTTT. Residues: CASSLAAVSTDTQYF.

V usage is TRBV2 and J usage is TRBJ2-7, with TRBD2 identical over 11 bases. Germline V gene lookup returns CDR1 SNHLY and CDR2 FYNNEI. J lost 3 bases, V lost 5 bases, and 6 bases had no gene match. The CDR3 extends over 15 amino acids. For the CDR3, the DNA is TGTGCCAGCAGTTCTAGCGGGGGGCCTAACTACGAGCAGTACTTC. Protein: CASSSSGGPNYEQYF.

The chain is built from TRBV5-5 and TRBJ1-2, with a tentative D call TRBD1 (6 bases). The germline gives CDR1 SGHKS, CDR2 YYEKEE (reference sequence). V was pared by 4 bases and J by 4 bases, with 17 bases between. CDR3 size: 15 residues. The CDR3 reads CASSAEQTGSYGYTF. The CDR3 DNA follows: TGTGCCAGCAGCGCCGAGCAGACAGGTTCCTATGGCTACACCTTC.

This clone has only a few counts. The rearrangement links TRBV7-3 to TRBJ2-7; 12 bases line up with TRBD2. The CDR3 has 14 residues. J was trimmed by 6 bases and V by 4 bases; bases with no gene match: 4. Germline lookup yields CDR1 SGHTA and CDR2 FQGTGA. This CDR3 is CASSSSGGAGEQYF. CDR3 nucleotides: TGTGCCAGCAGCTCTAGCGGGGGGGCCGGCGAGCAGTACTTC.

This chain connects TRBV14 to TRBJ1-1; 9 bases line up with TRBD1. This CDR3 contains 12 residues. Germline CDR1 reads SGHDN; CDR2 reads FVKESK. Trimming at V came to 4 bases and at J to 11 bases, leaving 5 bases not matched to a gene. DNA for the CDR3: TGTGCCAGCAGCCGTCGGGACAGGGACGCTTTCTTT. Amino acid sequence: CASSRRDRDAFF.

The V and J genes are TRBV7-9 and TRBJ1-1; TRBD1 is a possible D gene (5 bases). Looked up from germline, CDR1 is SEHNR and CDR2 is FQNEAQ (reference sequence). There are 15 residues in the CDR3. With 0 bases removed from V and 3 bases from J, the gap between germline ends came to 11 bases. In DNA form, the CDR3 reads TGTGCCAGCAGCTTAGCGGGGCTGGGGCACACTGAAGCTTTCTTT. Translated: CASSLAGLGHTEAFF.

The CDR3 reads CASSYGGASSYNEQFF. CDR3 nucleotides: TGTGCCAGCAGTTACGGGGGGGCTAGCTCCTACAATGAGCAGTTCTTC. J is TRBJ2-1 and V is TRBV6-5, with TRBD2 as a possible D gene (7 bases). V gave up 2 bases and J gave up 0 bases, with 11 bases separating them. The CDR3 runs 16 residues. Germline CDR1 is MNHEY and CDR2 is SVGAGI.

The rearrangement joins TRBV6-1 to TRBJ1-2; D may be TRBD1 (6 bases). V lost 4 bases and J 4 bases, leaving 13 bases between the germline ends. Germline V gives CDR1 MNHNS, CDR2 SASEGT. The CDR3 has 14 amino acids. The CDR3 nucleotides read TGTGCCAGCAGTGGAGGGGGTCGGCCCTATGGCTACACCTTC. Translating it yields CASSGGGRPYGYTF.